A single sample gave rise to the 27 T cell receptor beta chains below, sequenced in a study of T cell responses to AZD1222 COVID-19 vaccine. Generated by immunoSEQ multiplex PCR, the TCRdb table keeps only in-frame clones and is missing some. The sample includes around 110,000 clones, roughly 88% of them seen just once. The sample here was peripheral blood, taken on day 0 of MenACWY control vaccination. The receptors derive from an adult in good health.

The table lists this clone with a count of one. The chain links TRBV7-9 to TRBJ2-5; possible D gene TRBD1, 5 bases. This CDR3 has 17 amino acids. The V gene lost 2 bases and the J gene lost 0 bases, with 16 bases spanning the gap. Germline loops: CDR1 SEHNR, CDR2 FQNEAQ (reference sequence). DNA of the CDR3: TGTGCCAGCAGCTTACAGCGCCGAAGGGGCTACCAAGAGACCCAGTACTTC. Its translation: CASSLQRRRGYQETQYF.

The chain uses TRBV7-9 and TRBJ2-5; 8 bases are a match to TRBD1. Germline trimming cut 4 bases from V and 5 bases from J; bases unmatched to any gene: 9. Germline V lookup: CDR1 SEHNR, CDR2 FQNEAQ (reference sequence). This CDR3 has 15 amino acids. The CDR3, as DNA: TGTGCCAGCAGCTACGGGCAGGGGGCAAGGGAGACCCAGTACTTC. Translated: CASSYGQGARETQYF.

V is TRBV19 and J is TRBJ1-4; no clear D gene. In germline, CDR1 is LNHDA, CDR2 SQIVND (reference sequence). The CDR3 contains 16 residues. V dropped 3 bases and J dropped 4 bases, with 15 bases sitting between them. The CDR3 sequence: CASSITGRQSNEKLFF. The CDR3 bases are TGTGCCAGTAGTATCACGGGAAGGCAGAGTAATGAAAAACTGTTTTTT.

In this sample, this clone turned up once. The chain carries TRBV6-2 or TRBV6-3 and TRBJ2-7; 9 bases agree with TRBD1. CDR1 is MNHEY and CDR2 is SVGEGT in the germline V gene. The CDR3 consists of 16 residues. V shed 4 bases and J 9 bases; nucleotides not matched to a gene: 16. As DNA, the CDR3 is TGTGCCAGCAGTTCACCCGCGGACAGGGGTACCTCAAGGCAGTACTTC. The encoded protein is CASSSPADRGTSRQYF.

The DNA of the CDR3 is TGTGCCAGCAGTTCTAACAGCATTAACTATGGCTACACCTTC. Its translation: CASSSNSINYGYTF. The V and J genes are TRBV27 and TRBJ1-2; D unresolved. The CDR3 is 14 amino acids. V lost 4 bases, J lost 1 base, and 10 bases lay in between. Germline V gene lookup returns CDR1 MNHEY and CDR2 SMNVEV (reference sequence).

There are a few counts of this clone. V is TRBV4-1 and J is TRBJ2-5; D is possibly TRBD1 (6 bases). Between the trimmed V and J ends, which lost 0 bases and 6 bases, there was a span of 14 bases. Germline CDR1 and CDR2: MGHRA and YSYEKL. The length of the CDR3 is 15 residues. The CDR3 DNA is TGCGCCAGCAGCCAAGAGGGACACCCCGTTCAGACCCAGTACTTC. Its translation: CASSQEGHPVQTQYF.

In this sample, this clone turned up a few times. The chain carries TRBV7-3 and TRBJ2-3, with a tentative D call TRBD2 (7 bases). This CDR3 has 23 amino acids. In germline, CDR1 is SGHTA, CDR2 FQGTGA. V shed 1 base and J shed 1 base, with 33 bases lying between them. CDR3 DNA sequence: TGTGCCAGCAGCTTAAAGGTCTTTCGTACAGTCGACCCGGGGGGCCTTGGCACAGATACGCAGTATTTT. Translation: CASSLKVFRTVDPGGLGTDTQYF.

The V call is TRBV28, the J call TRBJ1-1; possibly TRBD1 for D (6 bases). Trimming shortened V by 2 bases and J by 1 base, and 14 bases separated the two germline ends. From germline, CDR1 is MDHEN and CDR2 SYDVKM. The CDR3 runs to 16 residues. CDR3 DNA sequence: TGTGCCAGCAGTTTAGCTTGGAGCAGGGGGAACACTGAAGCTTTCTTT. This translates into CASSLAWSRGNTEAFF. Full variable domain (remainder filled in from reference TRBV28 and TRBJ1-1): DVKVTQSSRYLVKRTGEKVFLECVQDMDHENMFWYRQDPGLGLRLIYFSYDVKMKEKGDIPEGYSVSREKKERFSLILESASTNQTSMYLCASSLAWSRGNTEAFFGQGTRLTVV.

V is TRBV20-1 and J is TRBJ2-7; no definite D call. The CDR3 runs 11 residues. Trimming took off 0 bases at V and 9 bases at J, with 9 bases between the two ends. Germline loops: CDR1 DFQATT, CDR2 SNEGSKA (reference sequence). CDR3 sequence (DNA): TGCAGTGCTAGAGATTGGTCCGTGCAGTACTTC. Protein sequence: CSARDWSVQYF.

CDR3 in amino acids: CASTNGINYGYTF. For the CDR3, the DNA is TGTGCCAGCACCAACGGCATAAACTATGGCTACACCTTC. The chain employs TRBV6-5 and TRBJ1-2, with D uncertain. The CDR3 has 13 amino acids. Per the germline V gene, CDR1 is MNHEY and CDR2 is SVGAGI. V lost 7 bases, J lost 2 bases, and 11 bases lay in between.

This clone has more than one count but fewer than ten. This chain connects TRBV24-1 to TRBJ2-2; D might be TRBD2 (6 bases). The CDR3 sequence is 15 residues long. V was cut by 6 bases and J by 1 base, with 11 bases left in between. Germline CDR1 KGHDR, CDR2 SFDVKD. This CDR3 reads CATSPRGLNTGELFF. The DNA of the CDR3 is TGTGCCACCAGTCCGCGGGGCCTGAACACCGGGGAGCTGTTTTTT.

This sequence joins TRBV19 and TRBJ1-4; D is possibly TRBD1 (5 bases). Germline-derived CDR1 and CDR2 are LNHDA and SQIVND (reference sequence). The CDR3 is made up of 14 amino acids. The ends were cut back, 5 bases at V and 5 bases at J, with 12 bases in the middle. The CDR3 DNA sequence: TGTGCCAGTAGTCGGCGGGGCCTCAATGAAAAACTGTTTTTT. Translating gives CASSRRGLNEKLFF.

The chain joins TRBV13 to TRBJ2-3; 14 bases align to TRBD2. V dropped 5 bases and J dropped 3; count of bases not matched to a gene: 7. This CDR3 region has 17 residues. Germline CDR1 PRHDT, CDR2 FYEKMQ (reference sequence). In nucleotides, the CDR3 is TGTGCCAGCAGCCTTTGGACTAGCGGGGGGATTACAGATACGCAGTATTTT. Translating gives CASSLWTSGGITDTQYF.

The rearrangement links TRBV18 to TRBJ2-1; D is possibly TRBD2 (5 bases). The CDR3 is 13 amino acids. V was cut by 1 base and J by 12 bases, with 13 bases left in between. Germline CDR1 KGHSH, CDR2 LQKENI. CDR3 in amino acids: CASSPQNPRGQFF. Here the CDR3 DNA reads TGTGCCAGCTCACCACAGAACCCCCGGGGGCAGTTCTTC.

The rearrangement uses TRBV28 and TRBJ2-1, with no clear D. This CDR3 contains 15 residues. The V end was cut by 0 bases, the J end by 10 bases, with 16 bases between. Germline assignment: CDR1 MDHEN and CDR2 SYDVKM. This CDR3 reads CASSLWDGSVVEQFF. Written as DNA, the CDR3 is TGTGCCAGCAGTTTATGGGACGGGTCAGTAGTAGAGCAGTTCTTC.

CDR3 region: CSVITGGLEQYF. CDR3 DNA sequence: TGCAGCGTTATAACAGGGGGGCTCGAGCAGTACTTC. The V and J genes are TRBV29-1 and TRBJ2-7; 8 bases agree with TRBD1. The CDR3 is 12 residues long. Per the germline V gene, CDR1 is SQVTM and CDR2 is ANQGSEA. V dropped 5 bases and J dropped 6; count of bases not matched to a gene: 6.

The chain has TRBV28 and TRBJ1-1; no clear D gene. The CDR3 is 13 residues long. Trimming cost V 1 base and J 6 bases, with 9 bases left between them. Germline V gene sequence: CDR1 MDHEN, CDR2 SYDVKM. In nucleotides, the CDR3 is TGTGCCAGCAGTTTATCCCCCCCTCCTGAAGCTTTCTTT. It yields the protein CASSLSPPPEAFF.

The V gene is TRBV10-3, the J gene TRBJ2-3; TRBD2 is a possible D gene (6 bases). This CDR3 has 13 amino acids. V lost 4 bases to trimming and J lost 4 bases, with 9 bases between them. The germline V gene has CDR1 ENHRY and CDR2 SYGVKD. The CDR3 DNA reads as TGTGCCATCAGTGGGGGAGGTGCAGATACGCAGTATTTT. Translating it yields CAISGGGADTQYF.

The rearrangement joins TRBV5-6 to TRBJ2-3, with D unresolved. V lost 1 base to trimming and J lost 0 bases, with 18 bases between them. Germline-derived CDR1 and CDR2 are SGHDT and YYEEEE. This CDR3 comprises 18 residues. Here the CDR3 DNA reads TGTGCCAGCAGCTTGAAGACTTCTTCTGGCCTTAGCACAGATACGCAGTATTTT. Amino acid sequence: CASSLKTSSGLSTDTQYF.

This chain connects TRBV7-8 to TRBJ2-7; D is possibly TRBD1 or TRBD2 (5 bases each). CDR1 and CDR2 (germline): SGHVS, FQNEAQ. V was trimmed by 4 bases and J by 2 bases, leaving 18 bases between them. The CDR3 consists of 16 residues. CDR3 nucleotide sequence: TGTGCCAGCAGCTCGAGGGCCGGGGACGGCCCCTACGAGCAGTACTTC. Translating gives CASSSRAGDGPYEQYF.

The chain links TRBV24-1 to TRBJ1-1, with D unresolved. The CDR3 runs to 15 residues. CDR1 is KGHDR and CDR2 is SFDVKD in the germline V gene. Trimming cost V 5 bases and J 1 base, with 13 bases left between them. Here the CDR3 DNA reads TGTGCCACCAGTGGGCCCGGACGGGCGAACACTGAAGCTTTCTTT. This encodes CATSGPGRANTEAFF.

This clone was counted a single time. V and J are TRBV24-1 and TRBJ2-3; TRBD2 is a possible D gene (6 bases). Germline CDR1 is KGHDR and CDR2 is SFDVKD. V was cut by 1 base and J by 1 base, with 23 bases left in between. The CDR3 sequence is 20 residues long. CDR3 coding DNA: TGTGCCACCAGTGATTTAGGCCAGGGATCTGCGGGGAGTGGCACAGATACGCAGTATTTT. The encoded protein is CATSDLGQGSAGSGTDTQYF.

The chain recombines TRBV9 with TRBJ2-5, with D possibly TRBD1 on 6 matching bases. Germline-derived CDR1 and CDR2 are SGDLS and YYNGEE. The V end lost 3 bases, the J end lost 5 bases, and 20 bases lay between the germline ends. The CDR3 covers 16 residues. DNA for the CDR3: TGTGCCAGCAGCGCGGGGTTCTGGGGGCAGGGGGAGACCCAGTACTTC. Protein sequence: CASSAGFWGQGETQYF.

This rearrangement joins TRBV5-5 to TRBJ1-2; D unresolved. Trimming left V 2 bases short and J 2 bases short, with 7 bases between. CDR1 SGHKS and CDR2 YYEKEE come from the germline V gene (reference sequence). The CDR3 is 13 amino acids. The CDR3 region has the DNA TGTGCCAGCAGCTTTTGGAAAAACTATGGCTACACCTTC. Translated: CASSFWKNYGYTF.

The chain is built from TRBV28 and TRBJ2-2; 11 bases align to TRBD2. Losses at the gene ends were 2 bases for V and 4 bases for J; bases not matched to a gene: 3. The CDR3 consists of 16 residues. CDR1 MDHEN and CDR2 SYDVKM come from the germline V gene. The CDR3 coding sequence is TGTGCCAGCAGTTTAAGGACTAGCGGGTTCACCGGGGAGCTGTTTTTT. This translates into CASSLRTSGFTGELFF.

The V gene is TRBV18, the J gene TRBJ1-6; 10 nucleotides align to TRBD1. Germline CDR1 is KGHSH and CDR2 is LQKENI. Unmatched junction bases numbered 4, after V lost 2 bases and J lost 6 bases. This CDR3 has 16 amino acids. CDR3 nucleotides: TGTGCCAGCTCACCAGACAGGGGGCAAGTTAATTCACCCCTCCACTTT. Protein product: CASSPDRGQVNSPLHF.

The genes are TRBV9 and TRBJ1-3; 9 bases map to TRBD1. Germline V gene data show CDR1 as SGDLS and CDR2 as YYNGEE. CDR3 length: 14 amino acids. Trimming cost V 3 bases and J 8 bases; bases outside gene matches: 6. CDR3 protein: CASSAAQGADTIYF. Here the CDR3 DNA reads TGTGCCAGCAGCGCCGCACAGGGGGCGGACACCATATATTTT. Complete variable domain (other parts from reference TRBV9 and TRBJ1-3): DSGVTQTPKHLITATGQRVTLRCSPRSGDLSVYWYQQSLDQGLQFLIQYYNGEERAKGNILERFSAQQFPDLHSELNLSSLELGDSALYFCASSAAQGADTIYFGEGSWLTVV.